This T cell receptor beta chain was sequenced during a study of T-cell reconstitution after alpha-beta-depleted transplantation in children. The CDR3 spans 13 residues. Germline V CDR1 and CDR2: DFQATT, SNEGSKA (reference sequence). After removal of 6 bases from V and 3 bases from J, the junction contained 7 bases not matched to a gene. Unique molecular identifiers tagged the TCRbeta library. TCRdb itself ran the PCR reads through MiXCR, one entry per CDR3 protein. The table lists about 600,000 distinct CDR3 sequences, under 15% of them singletons. Sequenced material: PBMCs, mostly from graft donor cells, taken 360 days after TCRalphabeta/CD19-depleted stem cell transplant. The chain has TRBV20-1 and TRBJ2-7; 8 bases fit TRBD2. The receptor was derived from a male patient between 10 and 17 years old who had a stem cell transplant for acute myeloid leukemia, so the T cells may come from the graft donor. The CDR3 DNA reads as TGCAGTGCAAATGAAGCGGGAGTCTACGAGCAGTACTTC. It translates to CSANEAGVYEQYF.